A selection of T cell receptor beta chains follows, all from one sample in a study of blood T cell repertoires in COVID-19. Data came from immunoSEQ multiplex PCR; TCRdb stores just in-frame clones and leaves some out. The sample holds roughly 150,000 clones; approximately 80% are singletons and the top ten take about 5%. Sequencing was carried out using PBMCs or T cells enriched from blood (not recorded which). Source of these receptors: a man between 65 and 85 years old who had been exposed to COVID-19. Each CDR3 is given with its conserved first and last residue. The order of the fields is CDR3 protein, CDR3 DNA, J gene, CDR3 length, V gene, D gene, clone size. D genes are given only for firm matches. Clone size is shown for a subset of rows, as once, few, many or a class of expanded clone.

CASTRGSQETQYF | TGTGCCAGTACCCGGGGGAGTCAAGAGACCCAGTACTTC | TRBJ2-5 | 13 | TRBV7-2 | - | few
CASSYQGVEYF | TGTGCCAGCAGTTATCAGGGCGTCGAGTACTTC | TRBJ2-7 | 11 | TRBV6-5 | - | -
CASTTGAGNQPQHF | TGTGCCAGCACGACAGGGGCAGGCAATCAGCCCCAGCATTTT | TRBJ1-5 | 14 | TRBV7-9 | TRBD1 | -
CASSDSAGQGRLYYGYTF | TGTGCCAGCAGTGACTCGGCGGGACAGGGACGACTTTACTATGGCTACACCTTC | TRBJ1-2 | 18 | TRBV6-4 | TRBD1 | -
CASKGLYYEQYF | TGTGCCAGCAAGGGACTATACTACGAGCAGTACTTC | TRBJ2-7 | 12 | TRBV19 | TRBD2 | -
CASSLTSYGYTF | TGCGCCAGCAGCTTGACCAGTTATGGCTACACCTTC | TRBJ1-2 | 12 | TRBV5-1 | - | -
CASSQGGQTTYEQYF | TGCGCCAGCAGCCAAGGTGGGCAGACAACCTACGAGCAGTACTTC | TRBJ2-7 | 15 | TRBV4-1 | - | -
CASMWAGDTDTQYF | TGTGCCAGCATGTGGGCGGGGGACACAGATACGCAGTATTTT | TRBJ2-3 | 14 | TRBV28 | TRBD2 | -
CASTLERTGTYEQYF | TGTGCCAGCACCCTAGAAAGGACAGGGACCTACGAGCAGTACTTC | TRBJ2-7 | 15 | TRBV4-2 | TRBD1 | -
CASSWYRGSNTEAFF | TGTGCCAGCAGCTGGTACAGGGGGTCTAACACTGAAGCTTTCTTT | TRBJ1-1 | 15 | TRBV5-4 | TRBD1 | -
CASSSRDRDLLNTGELFF | TGTGCCAGCAGCTCCCGGGACAGGGATTTATTGAACACCGGGGAGCTGTTTTTT | TRBJ2-2 | 18 | TRBV12-1 | - | -
CASSRQGPYEQYF | TGTGCCAGCAGCAGGCAGGGCCCCTACGAGCAGTACTTC | TRBJ2-7 | 13 | TRBV14 | - | -
CASSLRGPSAAFF | TGTGCCAGCAGTTTACGAGGGCCCTCAGCGGCTTTCTTT | TRBJ1-1 | 13 | TRBV12-3/TRBV12-4 | - | -
CASSLAQAGGPGELFF | TGTGCCAGCAGCTTAGCACAGGCGGGAGGACCCGGGGAGCTGTTTTTT | TRBJ2-2 | 16 | TRBV7-2 | TRBD2 | -
CASGLEEGTEAFF | TGTGCCAGCGGCCTCGAGGAGGGCACTGAAGCTTTCTTT | TRBJ1-1 | 13 | TRBV6-5 | - | -
CASSLGTASTDTQYF | TGCGCCAGCAGCTTGGGGACAGCTAGCACAGATACGCAGTATTTT | TRBJ2-3 | 15 | TRBV5-1 | - | -
CASSGAGTGADTQYF | TGTGCCAGCAGCGGGGCTGGGACAGGGGCAGATACGCAGTATTTT | TRBJ2-3 | 15 | TRBV9 | TRBD1 | few
CASSLRGSEKLFF | TGTGCCAGCAGTTTAAGGGGGAGTGAAAAACTGTTTTTT | TRBJ1-4 | 13 | TRBV27 | - | -
CASSETGVNTEAFF | TGTGCCAGCAGTGAAACAGGGGTGAACACTGAAGCTTTCTTT | TRBJ1-1 | 14 | TRBV6-1 | TRBD1 | -
CASSPGTAANTGELFF | TGCGCCAGCAGCCCGGGGACAGCCGCGAACACCGGGGAGCTGTTTTTT | TRBJ2-2 | 16 | TRBV5-1 | TRBD1 | -
CSVGSRGKDEKLFF | TGCAGCGTTGGTTCTAGGGGGAAGGATGAAAAACTGTTTTTT | TRBJ1-4 | 14 | TRBV29-1 | - | -
CASRRQKTGSYGYTF | TGTGCCAGCAGGCGCCAAAAAACAGGGAGTTATGGCTACACCTTC | TRBJ1-2 | 15 | TRBV7-9 | - | -
CASSQDLGGRQPQHF | TGCGCCAGCAGCCAAGATTTAGGGGGTCGTCAGCCCCAGCATTTT | TRBJ1-5 | 15 | TRBV4-3 | - | -
CASSFGQGDGYTF | TGTGCCAGCAGCTTCGGACAGGGGGATGGCTACACCTTC | TRBJ1-2 | 13 | TRBV5-6 | TRBD1 | -
CASSSTRNIYYGYTF | TGTGCCAGCAGTTCGACACGTAATATATACTATGGCTACACCTTC | TRBJ1-2 | 15 | TRBV28 | - | -
CASSLAGQGNNQPQHF | TGTGCCAGCAGCTTAGCGGGACAGGGGAACAATCAGCCCCAGCATTTT | TRBJ1-5 | 16 | TRBV7-2 | TRBD1 | -
CASSGFSSGANVLTF | TGTGCCAGCAGTGGTTTTAGCTCTGGGGCCAACGTCCTGACTTTC | TRBJ2-6 | 15 | TRBV2 | - | -
CASSDSGRRYEQYF | TGTGCCAGTAGTGATAGCGGGAGGCGGTACGAGCAGTACTTC | TRBJ2-7 | 14 | TRBV19 | TRBD2 | -
CASTPGGALGKLFF | TGTGCCAGCACCCCAGGGGGCGCTCTCGGAAAACTGTTTTTT | TRBJ1-4 | 14 | TRBV6-5 | TRBD1 | -
CASRSDRTYNEQFF | TGTGCCAGCAGATCGGACAGGACGTACAATGAGCAGTTCTTC | TRBJ2-1 | 14 | TRBV11-2 | TRBD1 | -
CASSWGLAELYNEQFF | TGTGCCAGCAGCTGGGGTCTAGCGGAATTATACAATGAGCAGTTCTTC | TRBJ2-1 | 16 | TRBV5-4 | TRBD2 | -
CASSVGTATSYEQYF | TGTGCCAGCAGCGTTGGGACAGCTACCTCCTACGAGCAGTACTTC | TRBJ2-7 | 15 | TRBV9 | TRBD1 | -
CAIEGAPYGYTF | TGTGCCATCGAAGGGGCGCCCTATGGCTACACCTTC | TRBJ1-2 | 12 | TRBV7-9 | - | -
CASSLWGGGLYEQYF | TGTGCCAGCAGCTTGTGGGGCGGGGGACTCTACGAGCAGTACTTC | TRBJ2-7 | 15 | TRBV5-4 | TRBD2 | few
CASSQPGLRSGELFF | TGTGCCAGCAGCCAACCGGGACTAAGGTCCGGGGAGCTGTTTTTT | TRBJ2-2 | 15 | TRBV3-1/TRBV3-2 | TRBD2 | -
CASSRTGKVNEQFF | TGCGCCAGCAGCCGCACAGGGAAGGTCAATGAGCAGTTCTTC | TRBJ2-1 | 14 | TRBV4-3 | - | once
CASKTGLDTEAFF | TGTGCCAGTAAGACAGGGTTGGACACTGAAGCTTTCTTT | TRBJ1-1 | 13 | TRBV28 | TRBD1 | few
CASSQEGGLAATDTQYF | TGCGCCAGCAGCCAAGAAGGGGGACTAGCGGCCACAGATACGCAGTATTTT | TRBJ2-3 | 17 | TRBV4-3 | TRBD2 | -
CASRATGWREAFF | TGTGCCAGCAGGGCGACAGGGTGGAGAGAAGCTTTCTTT | TRBJ1-1 | 13 | TRBV12-3/TRBV12-4 | TRBD1 | few
CASTPTGTGAYGYTF | TGTGCCAGCACCCCCACCGGGACAGGGGCCTATGGCTACACCTTC | TRBJ1-2 | 15 | TRBV21-1 | - | -
CASSLGGTGSGNTIYF | TGTGCCAGCAGCTTAGGGGGGACAGGCTCTGGAAACACCATATATTTT | TRBJ1-3 | 16 | TRBV7-2 | TRBD1 | -
CASSRTGNTEAFF | TGTGCCAGCAGCCGGACAGGGAACACTGAAGCTTTCTTT | TRBJ1-1 | 13 | TRBV13 | TRBD1 | -
CASSEWQGGSYEQYF | TGCGCCAGCAGTGAGTGGCAGGGAGGCTCCTACGAGCAGTACTTC | TRBJ2-7 | 15 | TRBV10-2 | - | -
CASSFGDQPQHF | TGTGCCAGCAGCTTTGGAGATCAGCCCCAGCATTTT | TRBJ1-5 | 12 | TRBV7-9 | - | once
CASSRTLDKETQYF | TGTGCCAGTAGTAGGACTCTTGACAAAGAGACCCAGTACTTC | TRBJ2-5 | 14 | TRBV19 | - | -
CSVYKGNTIYF | TGCAGCGTCTATAAGGGGAACACCATATATTTT | TRBJ1-3 | 11 | TRBV29-1 | - | -
CASSRGRLQETQYF | TGTGCCAGTAGTAGAGGCCGCCTTCAAGAGACCCAGTACTTC | TRBJ2-5 | 14 | TRBV19 | - | -
CASRPRGGANTGELFF | TGTGCCAGCAGGCCCCGGGGGGGCGCAAACACCGGGGAGCTGTTTTTT | TRBJ2-2 | 16 | TRBV2 | TRBD2 | few